This T cell receptor (beta chain) was captured in a study of beta chain features in type 1 diabetes. Overall study results and limits: VDJ junctions from patients with type 1 diabetes contained fewer insertions and more deletions. A PCR bias possibly favoring shorter templates would apply equally to patients and controls.

The authors reverse transcribed all of the isolated RNA, so sequencing captured expressed TCRB transcripts. Some clones are missing from TCRdb's copy, which holds only in-frame ones; the method was immunoSEQ multiplex PCR. The sample lists hundreds of thousands of clones; approximately 15% were seen once. Germline values: CDR1 SGHNT, CDR2 YENEEA. With V trimmed by 2 bases and J by 1 base, 2 bases remained unmatched. This CDR3 contains 16 residues. This clone has a handful of counts. Its antigen is not known. Different DNA sequences within this sample yield the same CDR3. The TCR comes from a man younger than 40 in good health. This sequence joins TRBV11-3 and TRBJ2-3, with 11 bases aligning to TRBD2. Source material: central memory CD4+ T cells from blood. The CDR3: CASSLLAGGGTDTQYF. The CDR3 region has the DNA TGTGCCAGCAGCTTACTAGCGGGAGGAGGCACAGATACGCAGTATTTT.